This T cell receptor (beta chain) was captured in a study of T cell responses to AZD1222 COVID-19 vaccine. As for the study in general: It was second doses at about 4 or about 12 weeks that were pooled.

The CDR3 totals 16 residues. V gave up 5 bases and J gave up 6 bases; unmatched junction bases: 8. Germline lookup yields CDR1 MNHEY and CDR2 SMNVEV (reference sequence). The method was immunoSEQ multiplex PCR; TCRdb's version includes in-frame clones alone and lacks a portion of them. The sample consists of under 110,000 clones, 85% to 90% of them appearing once. Study-wide points: Baseline serostatus was positive in only six AZD1222 recipients. CD4 TCRs associated with vaccination spanned spike, dominating at 160-218 and 743-854.

A word on this clone: Its antigen remains unknown.

Sample: peripheral blood, taken on day 0 of AZD1222 vaccination. The chain combines TRBV27 with TRBJ2-2; 11 bases match TRBD2. The TCR was taken from an adult in good health. CDR3 region: CASSDPSGRSAGELFF. DNA for the CDR3: TGTGCCAGCAGTGACCCTAGCGGGAGGTCTGCCGGGGAGCTGTTTTTT.